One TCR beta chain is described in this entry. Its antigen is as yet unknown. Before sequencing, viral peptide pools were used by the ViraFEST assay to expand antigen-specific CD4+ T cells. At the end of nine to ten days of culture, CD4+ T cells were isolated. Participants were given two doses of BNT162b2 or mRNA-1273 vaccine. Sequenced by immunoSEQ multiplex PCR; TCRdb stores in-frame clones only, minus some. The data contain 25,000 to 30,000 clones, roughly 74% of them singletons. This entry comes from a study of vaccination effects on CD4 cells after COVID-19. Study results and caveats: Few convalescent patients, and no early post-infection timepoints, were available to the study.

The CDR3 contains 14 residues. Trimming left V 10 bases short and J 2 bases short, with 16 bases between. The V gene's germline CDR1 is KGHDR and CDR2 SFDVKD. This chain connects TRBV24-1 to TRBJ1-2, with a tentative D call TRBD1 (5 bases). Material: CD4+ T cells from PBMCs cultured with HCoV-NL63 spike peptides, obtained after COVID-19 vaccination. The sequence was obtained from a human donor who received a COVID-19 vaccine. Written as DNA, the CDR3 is TGTGCCACTGCTGGGGGGGATAGAAACTATGGCTACACCTTC. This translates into CATAGGDRNYGYTF.